The rows below give T cell receptor beta chains drawn from one sample of a study of beta chain features in type 1 diabetes. Method: immunoSEQ multiplex PCR; TCRdb's copy keeps in-frame clones and lacks some. The sample holds hundreds of thousands of clones, roughly 13% seen once. Source material: naive CD4+ T cells from blood. These TCRs come from a man aged 25-45 years in good health. CDR3s include the opening cysteine and the closing phenylalanine or tryptophan. Fields, in order: V gene, clone size, J gene, D gene, CDR3 protein, CDR3 DNA. A D gene is named only where the DNA matches it firmly. The size entry is marked missing in some rows and otherwise reads once, few, many or a size class.

v_gene: TRBV19
abundance: .
j_gene: TRBJ2-2
d_gene: TRBD2
CDR3aa: CASRKLAGTSGELFF
CDR3nt: TGTGCCAGTAGGAAACTAGCGGGAACGAGTGGAGAGCTGTTTTTT

v_gene: TRBV5-6
abundance: .
j_gene: TRBJ1-1
d_gene: .
CDR3aa: CASLEGLGTEAFF
CDR3nt: TGTGCCAGCCTCGAAGGGCTGGGCACTGAAGCTTTCTTT

v_gene: TRBV27
abundance: .
j_gene: TRBJ1-5
d_gene: TRBD1
CDR3aa: CASSPRTGEGSNQPQHF
CDR3nt: TGTGCCAGCAGTCCCCGGACAGGGGAAGGAAGCAATCAGCCCCAGCATTTT

v_gene: TRBV30
abundance: .
j_gene: TRBJ2-3
d_gene: TRBD2
CDR3aa: CAGSVQGLAGDTQYF
CDR3nt: TGTGCCGGGAGTGTACAGGGACTAGCGGGAGATACGCAGTATTTT

v_gene: TRBV7-8
abundance: .
j_gene: TRBJ2-7
d_gene: .
CDR3aa: CASLNMVAEQYF
CDR3nt: TGTGCCAGCCTAAACATGGTGGCCGAGCAGTACTTC

v_gene: TRBV19
abundance: few
j_gene: TRBJ2-7
d_gene: .
CDR3aa: CASSITLSKNGGEQYF
CDR3nt: TGTGCCAGTAGTATAACCCTAAGCAAGAACGGTGGCGAGCAGTACTTC

v_gene: TRBV15
abundance: .
j_gene: TRBJ2-7
d_gene: .
CDR3aa: CATSRDYVLEQYF
CDR3nt: TGTGCCACCAGCAGAGATTACGTCCTCGAGCAGTACTTC

v_gene: TRBV30
abundance: few
j_gene: TRBJ2-2
d_gene: .
CDR3aa: CAWNLPAGYTGELFF
CDR3nt: TGTGCCTGGAACCTACCAGCAGGATATACCGGGGAGCTGTTTTTT

v_gene: TRBV6-5
abundance: .
j_gene: TRBJ1-2
d_gene: .
CDR3aa: CASSRQSVYGYTF
CDR3nt: TGTGCCAGCAGCCGCCAGAGTGTGTATGGCTACACCTTC

v_gene: TRBV7-2
abundance: few
j_gene: TRBJ2-5
d_gene: .
CDR3aa: CASSAQETQYF
CDR3nt: TGTGCCAGCAGCGCTCAAGAGACCCAGTACTTC

v_gene: TRBV19
abundance: .
j_gene: TRBJ2-3
d_gene: TRBD2
CDR3aa: CASRVRGGTGTDTQYF
CDR3nt: TGTGCCAGTAGAGTCCGCGGGGGGACCGGCACAGATACGCAGTATTTT

v_gene: TRBV30
abundance: few
j_gene: TRBJ2-1
d_gene: TRBD2
CDR3aa: CARAGGVSRNEQFF
CDR3nt: TGTGCCCGGGCGGGAGGGGTGAGTCGGAATGAGCAGTTCTTC

v_gene: TRBV7-3
abundance: .
j_gene: TRBJ2-3
d_gene: .
CDR3aa: CASSPTGATDTQYF
CDR3nt: TGTGCCAGCAGCCCAACGGGGGCCACAGATACGCAGTATTTT

v_gene: TRBV11-2
abundance: .
j_gene: TRBJ2-5
d_gene: .
CDR3aa: CASSLGLETQYF
CDR3nt: TGTGCCAGCAGCTTGGGGTTGGAGACCCAGTACTTC

v_gene: TRBV19
abundance: .
j_gene: TRBJ2-3
d_gene: .
CDR3aa: CASSSSEPVPSSTDTQYF
CDR3nt: TGTGCCAGTAGTTCAAGTGAGCCTGTCCCTTCTAGCACAGATACGCAGTATTTT

v_gene: TRBV7-2
abundance: few
j_gene: TRBJ2-1
d_gene: TRBD2
CDR3aa: CASRKGLAGGEQFF
CDR3nt: TGTGCCAGCAGAAAGGGACTAGCGGGTGGCGAGCAGTTCTTC

v_gene: TRBV7-2
abundance: .
j_gene: TRBJ2-7
d_gene: TRBD2
CDR3aa: CASSITSGAYEQYF
CDR3nt: TGTGCCAGCAGTATCACTAGCGGGGCGTACGAGCAGTACTTC

v_gene: TRBV7-9
abundance: .
j_gene: TRBJ1-1
d_gene: .
CDR3aa: CASSLGGQNTEAFF
CDR3nt: TGTGCCAGCAGCTTAGGCGGTCAGAACACTGAAGCTTTCTTT

v_gene: TRBV4-3
abundance: .
j_gene: TRBJ2-1
d_gene: .
CDR3aa: CASSQVNLVYNEQFF
CDR3nt: TGCGCCAGCAGCCAAGTAAACCTGGTCTACAATGAGCAGTTCTTC

v_gene: TRBV5-1
abundance: .
j_gene: TRBJ2-3
d_gene: .
CDR3aa: CASTWGDSTDTQYF
CDR3nt: TGCGCCAGCACCTGGGGAGATAGCACAGATACGCAGTATTTT

v_gene: TRBV4-3
abundance: .
j_gene: TRBJ1-5
d_gene: .
CDR3aa: CASSPSRNQPQHF
CDR3nt: TGCGCCAGCAGCCCATCGAGGAATCAGCCCCAGCATTTT

v_gene: TRBV11-3
abundance: few
j_gene: TRBJ2-1
d_gene: TRBD2
CDR3aa: CASSELAGDNEQFF
CDR3nt: TGTGCCAGCAGCGAGTTAGCGGGAGACAATGAGCAGTTCTTC

v_gene: TRBV9
abundance: few
j_gene: TRBJ2-1
d_gene: TRBD2
CDR3aa: CASSPGTSGYNEQFF
CDR3nt: TGTGCCAGCAGCCCAGGGACTAGCGGGTACAATGAGCAGTTCTTC

v_gene: TRBV6-5
abundance: .
j_gene: TRBJ2-1
d_gene: .
CDR3aa: CASSRTGITEQFF
CDR3nt: TGTGCCAGCAGCCGTACAGGGATTACTGAGCAGTTCTTC

v_gene: TRBV5-1
abundance: few
j_gene: TRBJ2-2
d_gene: .
CDR3aa: CASSLADTGELFF
CDR3nt: TGCGCCAGCAGCTTGGCAGACACCGGGGAGCTGTTTTTT

v_gene: TRBV29-1
abundance: few
j_gene: TRBJ1-2
d_gene: .
CDR3aa: CSVEISIYGYTF
CDR3nt: TGCAGCGTTGAGATCAGTATTTATGGCTACACCTTC

v_gene: TRBV5-6
abundance: .
j_gene: TRBJ2-4
d_gene: TRBD1
CDR3aa: CASSFGTGLGLGKNIQYF
CDR3nt: TGTGCCAGCAGCTTCGGGACAGGGTTAGGGTTGGGCAAAAACATTCAGTACTTC

v_gene: TRBV29-1
abundance: few
j_gene: TRBJ1-2
d_gene: .
CDR3aa: CSVGSGNGYTF
CDR3nt: TGCAGCGTTGGTTCCGGGAATGGCTACACCTTC

v_gene: TRBV9
abundance: few
j_gene: TRBJ2-5
d_gene: TRBD1
CDR3aa: CASSGQGAEETQYF
CDR3nt: TGTGCCAGCAGCGGACAGGGGGCAGAGGAGACCCAGTACTTC

v_gene: TRBV11-3
abundance: .
j_gene: TRBJ2-4
d_gene: TRBD1
CDR3aa: CASRKDRAENIQYF
CDR3nt: TGTGCCAGCAGAAAGGACAGGGCGGAAAACATTCAGTACTTC

v_gene: TRBV18
abundance: .
j_gene: TRBJ2-1
d_gene: .
CDR3aa: CASSPLGEQFF
CDR3nt: TGTGCCAGCTCACCGTTGGGTGAGCAGTTCTTC